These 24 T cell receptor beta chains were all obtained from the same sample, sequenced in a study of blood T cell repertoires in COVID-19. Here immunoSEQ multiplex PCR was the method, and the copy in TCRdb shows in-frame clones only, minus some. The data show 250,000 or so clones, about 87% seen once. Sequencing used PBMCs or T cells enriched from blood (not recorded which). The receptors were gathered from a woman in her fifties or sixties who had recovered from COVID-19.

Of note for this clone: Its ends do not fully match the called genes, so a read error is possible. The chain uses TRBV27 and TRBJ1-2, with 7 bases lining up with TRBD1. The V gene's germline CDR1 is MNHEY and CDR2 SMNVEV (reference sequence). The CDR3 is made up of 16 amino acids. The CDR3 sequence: CASSLTGTAANYGYTF. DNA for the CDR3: TGTGCCAGCAGTCTAACCGGGACAGCCGCTAATTATGGCTACACCTTC.

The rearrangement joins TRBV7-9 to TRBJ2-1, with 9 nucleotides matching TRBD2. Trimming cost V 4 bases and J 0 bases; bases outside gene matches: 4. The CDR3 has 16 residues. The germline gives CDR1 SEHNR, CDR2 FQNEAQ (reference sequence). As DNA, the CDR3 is TGTGCCAGCAGCTCCCGTAGCGGGAGCTCCTACAATGAGCAGTTCTTC. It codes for CASSSRSGSSYNEQFF.

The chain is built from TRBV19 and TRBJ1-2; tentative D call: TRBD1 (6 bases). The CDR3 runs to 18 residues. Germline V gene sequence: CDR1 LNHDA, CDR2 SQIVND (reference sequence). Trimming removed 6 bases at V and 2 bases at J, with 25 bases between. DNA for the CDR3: TGTGCCAGTAGCCACCTACGGGACACCAAAAATTCAAACTATGGCTACACCTTC. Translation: CASSHLRDTKNSNYGYTF. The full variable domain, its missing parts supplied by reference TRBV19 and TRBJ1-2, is DGGITQSPKYLFRKEGQNVTLSCEQNLNHDAMYWYRQDPGQGLRLIYYSQIVNDFQKGDIAEGYSVSREKKESFPLTVTSAQKNPTAFYLCASSHLRDTKNSNYGYTFGSGTRLTVV.

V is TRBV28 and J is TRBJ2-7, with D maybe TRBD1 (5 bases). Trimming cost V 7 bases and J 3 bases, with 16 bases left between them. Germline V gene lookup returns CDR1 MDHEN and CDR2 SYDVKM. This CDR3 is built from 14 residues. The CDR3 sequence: CASTEGAVLYEQYF. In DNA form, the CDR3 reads TGTGCCAGCACGGAAGGGGCAGTACTCTACGAGCAGTACTTC.

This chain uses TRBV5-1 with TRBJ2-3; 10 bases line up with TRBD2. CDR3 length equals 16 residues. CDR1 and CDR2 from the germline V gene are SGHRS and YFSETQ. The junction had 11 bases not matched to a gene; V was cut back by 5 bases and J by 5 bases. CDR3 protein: CASSRETSGPGDTQYF. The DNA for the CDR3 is TGCGCCAGCAGTAGGGAGACTAGCGGGCCTGGAGATACGCAGTATTTT.

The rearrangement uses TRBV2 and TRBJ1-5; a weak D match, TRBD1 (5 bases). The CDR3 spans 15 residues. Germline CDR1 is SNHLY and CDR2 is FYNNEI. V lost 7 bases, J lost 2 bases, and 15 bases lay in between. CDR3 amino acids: CASNLQTARNQPQHF. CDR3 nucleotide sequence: TGTGCCAGCAATTTACAGACAGCTCGCAATCAGCCCCAGCATTTT.

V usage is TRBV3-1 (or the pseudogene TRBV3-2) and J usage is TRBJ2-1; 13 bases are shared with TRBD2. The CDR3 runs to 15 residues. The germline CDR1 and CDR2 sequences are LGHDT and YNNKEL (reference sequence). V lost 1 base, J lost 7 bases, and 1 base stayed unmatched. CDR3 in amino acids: CASSQVLAGGNEQFF. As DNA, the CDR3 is TGTGCCAGCAGCCAAGTACTAGCGGGGGGGAATGAGCAGTTCTTC.

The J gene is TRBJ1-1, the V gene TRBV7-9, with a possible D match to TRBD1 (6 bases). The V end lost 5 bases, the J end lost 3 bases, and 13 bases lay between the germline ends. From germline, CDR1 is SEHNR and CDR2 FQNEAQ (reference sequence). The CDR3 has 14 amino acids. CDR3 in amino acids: CASSPQGHDTEAFF. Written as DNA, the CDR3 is TGTGCCAGCAGCCCTCAGGGGCATGACACTGAAGCTTTCTTT.

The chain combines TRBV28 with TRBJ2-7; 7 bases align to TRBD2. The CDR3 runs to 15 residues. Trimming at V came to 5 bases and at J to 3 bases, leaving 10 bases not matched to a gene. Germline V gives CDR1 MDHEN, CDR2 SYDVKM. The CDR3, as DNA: TGTGCCAGCAGTCCTCCCGGGACTAAGCTCTACGAGCAGTACTTC. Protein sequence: CASSPPGTKLYEQYF.

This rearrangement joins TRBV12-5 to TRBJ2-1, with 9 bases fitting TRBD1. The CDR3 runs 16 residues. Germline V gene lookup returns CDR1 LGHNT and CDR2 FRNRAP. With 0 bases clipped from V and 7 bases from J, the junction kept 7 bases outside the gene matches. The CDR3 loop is CASGLVWTGEGNEQFF. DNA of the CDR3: TGTGCTAGTGGTTTGGTATGGACAGGGGAAGGTAATGAGCAGTTCTTC. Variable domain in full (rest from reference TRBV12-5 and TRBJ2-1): DARVTQTPRHKVTEMGQEVTMRCQPILGHNTVFWYRQTMMQGLELLAYFRNRAPLDDSGMPKDRFSAEMPDATLATLKIQPSEPRDSAVYFCASGLVWTGEGNEQFFGPGTRLTVL.

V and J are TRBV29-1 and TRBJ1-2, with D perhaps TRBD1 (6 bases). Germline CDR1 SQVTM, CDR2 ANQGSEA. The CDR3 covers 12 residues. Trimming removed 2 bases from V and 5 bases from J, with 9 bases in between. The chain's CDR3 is CSVETGIYGYTF. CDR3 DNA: TGCAGCGTTGAAACAGGGATTTATGGCTACACCTTC.

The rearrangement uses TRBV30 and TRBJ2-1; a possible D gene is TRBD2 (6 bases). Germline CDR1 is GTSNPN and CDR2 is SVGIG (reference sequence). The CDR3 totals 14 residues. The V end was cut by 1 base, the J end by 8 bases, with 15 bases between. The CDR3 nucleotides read TGTGCCTGGAGTGGAACGGGAGTAGTCTATGAGCAGTTCTTC. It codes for CAWSGTGVVYEQFF.

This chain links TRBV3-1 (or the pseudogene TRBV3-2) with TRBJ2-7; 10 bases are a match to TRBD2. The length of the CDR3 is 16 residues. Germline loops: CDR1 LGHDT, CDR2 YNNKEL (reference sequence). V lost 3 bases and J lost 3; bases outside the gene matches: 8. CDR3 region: CASSQGVSGRSYEQYF. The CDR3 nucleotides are TGTGCCAGCAGCCAGGGGGTTAGCGGGAGGAGCTACGAGCAGTACTTC.

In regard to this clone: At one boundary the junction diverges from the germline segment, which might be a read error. CDR3 in amino acids: CASSLSETDLF. The DNA of the CDR3 is TGTGCCAGCAGCTTATCAGAGACAGATCTTTTT. V gene TRBV7-9 combines with J gene TRBJ1-1; possible D gene TRBD1, 5 bases. Germline lookup yields CDR1 SEHNR and CDR2 FQNEAQ (reference sequence). There are 11 residues in the CDR3.

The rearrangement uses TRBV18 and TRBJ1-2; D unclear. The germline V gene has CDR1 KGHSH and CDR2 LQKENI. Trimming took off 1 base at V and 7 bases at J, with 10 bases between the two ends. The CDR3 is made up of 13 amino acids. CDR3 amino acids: CASSPRREGGYTF. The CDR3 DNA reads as TGTGCCAGCTCACCACGGAGGGAGGGTGGCTACACCTTC.

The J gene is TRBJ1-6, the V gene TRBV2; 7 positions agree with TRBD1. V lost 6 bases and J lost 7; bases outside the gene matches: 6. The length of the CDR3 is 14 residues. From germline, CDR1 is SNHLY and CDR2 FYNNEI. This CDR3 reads CASRAGQANSPLHF. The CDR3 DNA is TGTGCCAGCAGAGCCGGACAGGCAAATTCACCCCTCCACTTT. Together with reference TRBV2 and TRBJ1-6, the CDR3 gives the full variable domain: EPEVTQTPSHQVTQMGQEVILRCVPISNHLYFYWYRQILGQKVEFLVSFYNNEISEKSEIFDDQFSVERPDGSNFTLKIRSTKLEDSAMYFCASRAGQANSPLHFGNGTRLTVT.

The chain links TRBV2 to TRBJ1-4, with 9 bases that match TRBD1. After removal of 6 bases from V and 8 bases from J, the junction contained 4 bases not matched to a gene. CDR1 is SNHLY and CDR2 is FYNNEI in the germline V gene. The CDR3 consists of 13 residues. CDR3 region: CASSWDRDEKLFF. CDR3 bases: TGTGCCAGCAGCTGGGACAGGGACGAAAAACTGTTTTTT.

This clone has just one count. For the CDR3, the DNA is TGCAGCGTTGCCGGGACAAGGATGAACACTGAAGCTTTCTTT. Its protein product is CSVAGTRMNTEAFF. The chain recombines TRBV29-1 with TRBJ1-1, with D perhaps TRBD1 (6 bases). Germline loops: CDR1 SQVTM, CDR2 ANQGSEA. The CDR3 has 14 amino acids. The V end was cut by 4 bases, the J end by 0 bases, with 12 bases between.

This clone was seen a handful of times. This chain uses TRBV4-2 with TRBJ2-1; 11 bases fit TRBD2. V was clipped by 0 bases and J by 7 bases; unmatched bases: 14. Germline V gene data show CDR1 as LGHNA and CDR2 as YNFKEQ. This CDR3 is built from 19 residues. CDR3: CASSQDGTLTSGSLNEQFF. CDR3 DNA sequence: TGTGCCAGCAGCCAAGACGGGACCTTAACTAGCGGGAGTCTAAATGAGCAGTTCTTC.

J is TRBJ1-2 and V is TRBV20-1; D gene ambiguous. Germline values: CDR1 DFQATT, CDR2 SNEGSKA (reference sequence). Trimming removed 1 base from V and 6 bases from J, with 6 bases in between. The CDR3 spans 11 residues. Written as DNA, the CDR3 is TGCAGTGCTAGAGGACTTCATGGCTACACCTTC. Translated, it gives CSARGLHGYTF.

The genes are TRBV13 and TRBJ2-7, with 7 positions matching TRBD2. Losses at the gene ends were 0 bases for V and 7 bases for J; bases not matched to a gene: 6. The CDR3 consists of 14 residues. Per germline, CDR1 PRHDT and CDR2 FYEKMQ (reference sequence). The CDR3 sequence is CASSLGRTSDEQYF. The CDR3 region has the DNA TGTGCCAGCAGCTTAGGCAGGACTAGTGATGAGCAGTACTTC.

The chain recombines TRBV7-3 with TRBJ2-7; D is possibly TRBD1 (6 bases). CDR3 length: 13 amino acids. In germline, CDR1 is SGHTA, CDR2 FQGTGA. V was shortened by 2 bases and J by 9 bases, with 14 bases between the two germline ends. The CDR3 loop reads CASSLVAGAPQYF. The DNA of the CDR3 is TGTGCCAGCAGCTTAGTTGCAGGGGCCCCGCAGTACTTC.

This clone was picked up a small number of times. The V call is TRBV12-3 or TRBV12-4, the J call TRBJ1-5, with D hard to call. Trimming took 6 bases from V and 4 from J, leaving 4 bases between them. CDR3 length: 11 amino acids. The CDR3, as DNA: TGTGCCAGCAGCCAAAATCAGCCCCAGCATTTT. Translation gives CASSQNQPQHF.

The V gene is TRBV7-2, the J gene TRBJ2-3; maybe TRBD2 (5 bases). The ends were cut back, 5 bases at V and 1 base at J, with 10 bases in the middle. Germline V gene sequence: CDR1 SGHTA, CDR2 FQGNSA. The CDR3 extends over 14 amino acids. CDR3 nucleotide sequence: TGTGCCAGCAGCGCCCTACTAGGCACAGATACGCAGTATTTT. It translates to CASSALLGTDTQYF.